This T cell receptor (beta chain) was obtained from a study of T cells in Graves' hyperthyroidism and ophthalmopathy. Researchers amplified the TCR beta CDR3 regions from RNA transcripts. A set of HTBI primers served as the primers for a first-round RT-PCR of the TCR CDR3. TCRdb used MiXCR to reprocess the multiplex PCR reads, holding one entry per CDR3 protein. Of around 380,000 distinct CDR3 sequences in the sample, around an eighth are singletons; the top ten hold less than 25%. Drawn at first hyperthyroidism diagnosis, the blood sample preceded any ophthalmopathy symptoms. The germline gives CDR1 MDHEN, CDR2 SYDVKM. The V end lost 6 bases, the J end lost 11 bases, and 32 bases lay between the germline ends. The length of the CDR3 is 19 residues. There are many counts of this clonotype.

This TCR derives from a man aged 30-40 years with Graves' hyperthyroidism that later progressed to Graves' ophthalmopathy. The specimen was blood. The chain carries TRBV28 and TRBJ1-6; D is perhaps TRBD1 (6 bases). The DNA for the CDR3 is TGTGCCAGCAGATTTGAATCACAGGGTGCGGGGCCCAATTATCCACCCCTCCACTTT. This gives the protein CASRFESQGAGPNYPPLHF. Variable domain in full (rest from reference TRBV28 and TRBJ1-6): DVKVTQSSRYLVKRTGEKVFLECVQDMDHENMFWYRQDPGLGLRLIYFSYDVKMKEKGDIPEGYSVSREKKERFSLILESASTNQTSMYLCASRFESQGAGPNYPPLHFGNGTRLTVT.